This paragraph covers one TCR beta chain sequence. At least ten counts were recorded for this clonotype. Its antigen target is currently unknown. Base quality data are lacking; no much larger clone is found one base away. V is pared back by 6 bases and J by 3 bases, with 26 bases lying between the germline termini. Taken from cysteine to phenylalanine, the CDR3 has 17 residues. Here the CDR3 DNA is all that survives: 51 bases in frame from base 1. The germline V gene (reference sequence) gives CDR1 as DFQATT and CDR2 as SNEGSKA. Library creation used RACE. TCRdb shows the sequencer as NextSeq 500. Library preparation attached unique molecular identifiers to individual cDNA molecules for quantitative, reproducible TCR counting. From each blood RNA sample, both TCR alpha and TCR beta chains were sequenced. Under the source paper's analysis protocol: The median number of TCRs per sample was around 96,000, ranging from roughly 20,000 to 690,600. V, J and CDR3 annotation of the TCR reads was performed with the Decombinator software suite. Every sample was subsampled to the same number of TCRs (28,000) for the PS versus PT1 abundance plots. Expanded TCRs were defined as absent before sensitization and observed at least eight times at the 2-week time point. TCRdb's own reprocessing of the public reads used fastp at Q25 and MiXCR and kept productive beta chains. Identical CDR3 protein sequences are pooled into one entry, listed with their most common genes and DNA. In this record, the V and J calls reflect TCRdb's handling and not the investigators' own analysis. In all, the sample holds about 400,000 distinct CDR3 sequences, and about 6.9% of those were seen once. More than 5.5% of the sample lies in the top ten.

This specimen belongs to a study of human T cells and chemical hapten exposure (dated by TCRdb to the early 2020s). Broadly, across the study: For sensitization, 2% DPC in acetone was applied to a 2 cm by 2 cm area of upper inner arm skin. Throughout the study period of 20 to 25 weeks, patients also received therapeutic DPC doses to the scalp every week. Patch testing was performed on the upper back with Finn chambers containing 0.01% DPC, and the patch tests were scored after 6 days according to International Contact Dermatitis Research Group standards. The mostly female patient cohort included alopecia areata with under or over 50% scalp involvement, alopecia totalis and alopecia universalis. The libraries were sequenced as a pool, and the TCR yield per sample differed mostly because of small variations in library volumes within the pool. In alopecia patients, the study followed how the peripheral blood TCR repertoire changed in vivo over primary and secondary sensitization to diphenylcyclopropenone (DPC), a hapten. Blood samples were taken from patients before sensitization (week 0) and at 2, 6 and about 24 weeks after DPC sensitization. Twenty-nine alopecia patients gave blood for TCR sequencing at one to four time points (pre-sensitization, 2, 6 and 24 weeks).

General findings and caveats noted by the study authors: The number of PT1 expanded TCRs positively correlated with patch test score, significant at thresholds 8, 16 and 32 but not 4. Alopecia, a presumed autoimmune disease, was present in all patients, so the immune response of the patients might differ from that of healthy individuals. Repeated subsampling changed both the strength of the expansion versus patch-test correlation and the threshold at which the correlation became significant. DPC sensitization did not change the number of TCRs with a frequency above 1 in 1000, and there was no evidence of changes in global repertoire structure. Expanded TCRs formed significantly more large CDR3 similarity clusters than pre-sensitization or healthy control sets, consistent with antigen-driven responses.

What the time point label conveys for this sample: patch test 2, 6 weeks after DPC sensitization. The treatment or condition label of this sample denotes: therapeutic diphenylcyclopropenone sensitization with weekly scalp DPC. At each patch-test visit, blood was drawn before the patch test was applied. Patients were eligible if aged 18 to 70, diagnosed with alopecia and judged suitable for DPC therapy, and pregnant patients were excluded. Unfractionated whole blood was collected in Tempus Blood RNA tubes, and total RNA was extracted from that blood. The sequenced sample was whole blood, obtained in connection with sensitization to the hapten diphenylcyclopropenone (DPC). Recombination linked TRBV20-1 to TRBJ1-1; TRBD1 is possibly the D segment (5 matching bases). This receptor was identified in a woman aged 18-29 years with alopecia areata. Some clones in this sample may be carry-over from other donors' samples. The CDR3 region has the sequence CSAPPWFGRTGHTEAFF. The nucleotides are TGCAGTGCCCCCCCGTGGTTCGGACGAACAGGACACACTGAAGCTTTCTTT.